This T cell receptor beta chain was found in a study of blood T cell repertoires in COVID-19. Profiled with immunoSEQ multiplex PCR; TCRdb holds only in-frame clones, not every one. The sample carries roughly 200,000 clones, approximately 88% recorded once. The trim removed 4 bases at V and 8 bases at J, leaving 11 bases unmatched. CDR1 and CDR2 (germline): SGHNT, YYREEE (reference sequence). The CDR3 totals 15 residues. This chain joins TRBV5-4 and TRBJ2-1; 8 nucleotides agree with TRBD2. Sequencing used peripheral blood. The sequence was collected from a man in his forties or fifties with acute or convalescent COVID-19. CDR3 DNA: TGTGCCAGCAGCCCCAGGACGGGGGGGCGGGATGAGCAGTTCTTC. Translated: CASSPRTGGRDEQFF.